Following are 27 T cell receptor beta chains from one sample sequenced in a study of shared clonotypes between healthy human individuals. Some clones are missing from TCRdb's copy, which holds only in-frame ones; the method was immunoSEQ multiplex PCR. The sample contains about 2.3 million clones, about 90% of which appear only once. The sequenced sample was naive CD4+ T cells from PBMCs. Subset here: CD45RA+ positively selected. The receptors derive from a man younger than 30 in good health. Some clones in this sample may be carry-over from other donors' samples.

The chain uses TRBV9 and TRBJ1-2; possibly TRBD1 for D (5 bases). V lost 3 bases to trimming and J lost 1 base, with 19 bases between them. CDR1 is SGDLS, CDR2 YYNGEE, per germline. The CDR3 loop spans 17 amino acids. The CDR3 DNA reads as TGTGCCAGCAGCGGACCACCAGGACGGGGACTTAACTATGGCTACACCTTC. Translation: CASSGPPGRGLNYGYTF. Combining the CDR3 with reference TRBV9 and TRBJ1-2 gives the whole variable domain DSGVTQTPKHLITATGQRVTLRCSPRSGDLSVYWYQQSLDQGLQFLIQYYNGEERAKGNILERFSAQQFPDLHSELNLSSLELGDSALYFCASSGPPGRGLNYGYTFGSGTRLTVV.

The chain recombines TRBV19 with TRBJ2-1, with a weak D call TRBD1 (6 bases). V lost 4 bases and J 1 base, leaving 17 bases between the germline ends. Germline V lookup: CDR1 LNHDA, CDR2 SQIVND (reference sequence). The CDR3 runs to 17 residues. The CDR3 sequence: CASSSPGELGSYNEQFF. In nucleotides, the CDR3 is TGTGCCAGTAGTAGTCCAGGGGAGTTGGGATCCTACAATGAGCAGTTCTTC.

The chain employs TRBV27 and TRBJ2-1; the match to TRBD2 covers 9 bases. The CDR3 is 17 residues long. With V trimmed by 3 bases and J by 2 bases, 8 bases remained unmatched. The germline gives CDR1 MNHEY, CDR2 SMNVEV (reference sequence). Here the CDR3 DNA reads TGTGCCAGCAGTTTTCGAGCGGGAGGTCTCGCCTACAATGAGCAGTTCTTC. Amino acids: CASSFRAGGLAYNEQFF.

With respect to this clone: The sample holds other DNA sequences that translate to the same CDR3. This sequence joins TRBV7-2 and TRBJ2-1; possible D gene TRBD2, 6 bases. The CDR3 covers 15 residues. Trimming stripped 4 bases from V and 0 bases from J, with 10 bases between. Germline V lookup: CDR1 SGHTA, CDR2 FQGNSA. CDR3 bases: TGTGCCAGCAGCTATAGCGGTTCCTCCTACAATGAGCAGTTCTTC. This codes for CASSYSGSSYNEQFF.

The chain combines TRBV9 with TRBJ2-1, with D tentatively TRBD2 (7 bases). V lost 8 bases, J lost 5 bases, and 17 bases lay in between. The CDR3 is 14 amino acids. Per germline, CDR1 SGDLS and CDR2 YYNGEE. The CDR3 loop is CASMRGRGDNEQFF. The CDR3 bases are TGTGCCAGTATGAGGGGGAGGGGAGACAATGAGCAGTTCTTC. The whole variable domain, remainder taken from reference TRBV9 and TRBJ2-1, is DSGVTQTPKHLITATGQRVTLRCSPRSGDLSVYWYQQSLDQGLQFLIQYYNGEERAKGNILERFSAQQFPDLHSELNLSSLELGDSALYFCASMRGRGDNEQFFGPGTRLTVL.

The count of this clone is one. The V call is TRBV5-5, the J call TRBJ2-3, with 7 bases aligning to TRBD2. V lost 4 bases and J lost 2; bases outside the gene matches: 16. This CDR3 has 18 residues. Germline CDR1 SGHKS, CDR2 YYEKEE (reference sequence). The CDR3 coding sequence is TGTGCCAGCAGCCCCCCCCCAGGGCGTAGCGGGTTCACAGATACGCAGTATTTT. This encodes CASSPPPGRSGFTDTQYF. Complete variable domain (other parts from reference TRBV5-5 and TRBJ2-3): DAGVTQSPTHLIKTRGQQVTLRCSPISGHKSVSWYQQVLGQGPQFIFQYYEKEERGRGNFPDRFSARQFPNYSSELNVNALLLGDSALYLCASSPPPGRSGFTDTQYFGPGTRLTVL.

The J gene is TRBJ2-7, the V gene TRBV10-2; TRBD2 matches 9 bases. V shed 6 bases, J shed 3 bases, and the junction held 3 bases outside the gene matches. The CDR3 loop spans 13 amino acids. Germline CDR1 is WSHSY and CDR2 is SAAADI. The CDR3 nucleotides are TGCGCCAGCAGGATTAGCGGGGGCTACGAGCAGTACTTC. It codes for CASRISGGYEQYF.

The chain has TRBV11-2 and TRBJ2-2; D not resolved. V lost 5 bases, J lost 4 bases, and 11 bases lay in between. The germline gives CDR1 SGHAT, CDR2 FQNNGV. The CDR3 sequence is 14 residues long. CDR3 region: CASSLQVGTGELFF. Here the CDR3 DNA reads TGTGCCAGCAGCCTCCAGGTGGGCACCGGGGAGCTGTTTTTT. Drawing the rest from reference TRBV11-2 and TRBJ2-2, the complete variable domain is EAGVAQSPRYKIIEKRQSVAFWCNPISGHATLYWYQQILGQGPKLLIQFQNNGVVDDSQLPKDRFSAERLKGVDSTLKIQPAKLEDSAVYLCASSLQVGTGELFFGEGSRLTVL.

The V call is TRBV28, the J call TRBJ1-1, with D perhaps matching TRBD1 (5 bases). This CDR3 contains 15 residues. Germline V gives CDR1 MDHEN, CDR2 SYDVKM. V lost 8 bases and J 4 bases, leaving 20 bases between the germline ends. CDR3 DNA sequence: TGTGCCAGCCTCGTCGGGGCCGGGCCCATCACTGAAGCTTTCTTT. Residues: CASLVGAGPITEAFF.

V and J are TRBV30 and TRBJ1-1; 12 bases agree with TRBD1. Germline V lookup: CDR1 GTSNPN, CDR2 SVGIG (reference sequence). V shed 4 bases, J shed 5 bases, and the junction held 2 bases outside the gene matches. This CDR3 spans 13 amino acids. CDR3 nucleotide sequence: TGTGCCTGGACGGGACAGGGGGCGACTGAAGCTTTCTTT. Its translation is CAWTGQGATEAFF.

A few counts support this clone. This CDR3 is CASSLEPQGAFF. CDR3 bases: TGTGCCAGCAGTTTGGAGCCACAAGGAGCTTTCTTT. The chain is built from TRBV28 and TRBJ1-1; D is unclear. The CDR3 contains 12 residues. Trimming removed 3 bases at V and 10 bases at J, with 12 bases between. Germline CDR1 and CDR2: MDHEN and SYDVKM.

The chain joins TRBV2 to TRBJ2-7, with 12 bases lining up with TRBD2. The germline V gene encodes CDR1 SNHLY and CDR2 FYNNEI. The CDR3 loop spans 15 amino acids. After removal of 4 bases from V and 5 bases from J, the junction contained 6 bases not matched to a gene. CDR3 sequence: CASSVSSGRANEQYF. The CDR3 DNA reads TGTGCCAGCAGTGTTTCTAGCGGGAGGGCGAACGAGCAGTACTTC.

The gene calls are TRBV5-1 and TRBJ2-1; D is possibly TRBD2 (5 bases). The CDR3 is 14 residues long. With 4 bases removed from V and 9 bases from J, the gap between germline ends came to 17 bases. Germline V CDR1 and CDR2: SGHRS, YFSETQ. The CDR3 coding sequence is TGCGCCAGCAGCCCGCCGGGAAGAAAGAGTGAGCAGTTCTTC. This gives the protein CASSPPGRKSEQFF.

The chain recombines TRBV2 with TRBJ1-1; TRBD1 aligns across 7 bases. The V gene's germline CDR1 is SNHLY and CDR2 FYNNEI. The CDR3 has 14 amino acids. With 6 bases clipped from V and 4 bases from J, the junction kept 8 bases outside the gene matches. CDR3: CASRFQGEGTEAFF. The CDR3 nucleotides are TGTGCCAGCAGGTTCCAGGGGGAGGGCACTGAAGCTTTCTTT.

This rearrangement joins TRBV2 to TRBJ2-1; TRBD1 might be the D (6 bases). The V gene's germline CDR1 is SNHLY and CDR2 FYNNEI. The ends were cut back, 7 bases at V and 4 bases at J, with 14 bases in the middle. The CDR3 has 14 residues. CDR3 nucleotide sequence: TGTGCCAGCACTTACGAACAGGGTTACAATGAGCAGTTCTTC. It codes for CASTYEQGYNEQFF.

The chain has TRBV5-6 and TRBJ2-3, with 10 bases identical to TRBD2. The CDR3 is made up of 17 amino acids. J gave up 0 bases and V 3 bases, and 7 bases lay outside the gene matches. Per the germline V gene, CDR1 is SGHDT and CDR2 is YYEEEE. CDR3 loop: CASSSRTSGTSTDTQYF. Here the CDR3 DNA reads TGTGCCAGCAGCTCGAGGACTAGCGGCACTAGCACAGATACGCAGTATTTT.

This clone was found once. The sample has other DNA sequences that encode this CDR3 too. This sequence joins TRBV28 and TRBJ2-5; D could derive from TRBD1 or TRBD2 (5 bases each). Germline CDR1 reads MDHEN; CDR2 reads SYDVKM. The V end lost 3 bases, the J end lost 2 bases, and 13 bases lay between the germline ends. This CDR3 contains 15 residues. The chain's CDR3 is CASSLGVGAQETQYF. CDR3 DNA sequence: TGTGCCAGCAGTTTGGGAGTAGGGGCTCAAGAGACCCAGTACTTC. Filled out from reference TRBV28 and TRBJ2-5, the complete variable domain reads DVKVTQSSRYLVKRTGEKVFLECVQDMDHENMFWYRQDPGLGLRLIYFSYDVKMKEKGDIPEGYSVSREKKERFSLILESASTNQTSMYLCASSLGVGAQETQYFGPGTRLLVL.

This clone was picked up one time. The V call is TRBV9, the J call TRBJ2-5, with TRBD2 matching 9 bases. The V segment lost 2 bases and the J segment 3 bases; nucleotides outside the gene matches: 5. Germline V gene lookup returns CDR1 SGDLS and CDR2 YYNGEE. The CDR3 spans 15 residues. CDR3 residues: CASSVGGRAKETQYF. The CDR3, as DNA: TGTGCCAGCAGCGTCGGCGGGAGGGCAAAAGAGACCCAGTACTTC.

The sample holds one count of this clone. The CDR3, as DNA: TGTGCCAGCAGTGATGGGACGAACACTGAAGCTTTCTTT. This encodes CASSDGTNTEAFF. The gene calls are TRBV28 and TRBJ1-1, with D perhaps TRBD1 (5 bases). The germline V gene has CDR1 MDHEN and CDR2 SYDVKM. The CDR3 has 13 amino acids. V gave up 5 bases and J gave up 1 base, with 8 bases separating them. The complete variable domain, with remaining parts taken from reference TRBV28 and TRBJ1-1, reads DVKVTQSSRYLVKRTGEKVFLECVQDMDHENMFWYRQDPGLGLRLIYFSYDVKMKEKGDIPEGYSVSREKKERFSLILESASTNQTSMYLCASSDGTNTEAFFGQGTRLTVV.

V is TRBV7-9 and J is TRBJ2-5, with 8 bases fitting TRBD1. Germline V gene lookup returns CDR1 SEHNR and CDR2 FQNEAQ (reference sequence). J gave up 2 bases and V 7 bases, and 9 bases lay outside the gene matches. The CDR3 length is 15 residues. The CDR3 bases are TGTGCCAGCACACGTCAGGGGGCGGATCAAGAGACCCAGTACTTC. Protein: CASTRQGADQETQYF.

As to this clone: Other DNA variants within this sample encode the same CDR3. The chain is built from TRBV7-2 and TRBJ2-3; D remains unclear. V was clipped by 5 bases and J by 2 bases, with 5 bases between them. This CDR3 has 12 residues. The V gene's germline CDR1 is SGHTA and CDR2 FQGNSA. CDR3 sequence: CASSTYTDTQYF. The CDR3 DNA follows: TGTGCCAGCAGCACCTACACAGATACGCAGTATTTT.

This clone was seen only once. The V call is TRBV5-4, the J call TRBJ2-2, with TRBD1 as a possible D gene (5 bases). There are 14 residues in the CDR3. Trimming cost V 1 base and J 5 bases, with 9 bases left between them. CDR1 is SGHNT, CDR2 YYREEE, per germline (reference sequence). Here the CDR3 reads CASSLQGATGELFF. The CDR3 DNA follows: TGTGCCAGCAGCTTGCAAGGGGCGACCGGGGAGCTGTTTTTT. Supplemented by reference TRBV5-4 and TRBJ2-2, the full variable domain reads ETGVTQSPTHLIKTRGQQVTLRCSSQSGHNTVSWYQQALGQGPQFIFQYYREEENGRGNFPPRFSGLQFPNYSSELNVNALELDDSALYLCASSLQGATGELFFGEGSRLTVL.

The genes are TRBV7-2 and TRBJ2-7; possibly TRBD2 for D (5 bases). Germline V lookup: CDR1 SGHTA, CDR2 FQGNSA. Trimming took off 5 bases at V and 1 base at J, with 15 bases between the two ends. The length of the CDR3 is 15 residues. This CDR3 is CASSPKILGSYEQYF. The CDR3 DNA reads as TGTGCCAGCAGCCCCAAAATACTAGGTTCCTACGAGCAGTACTTC. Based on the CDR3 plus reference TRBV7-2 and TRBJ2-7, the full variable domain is GAGVSQSPSNKVTEKGKDVELRCDPISGHTALYWYRQSLGQGLEFLIYFQGNSAPDKSGLPSDRFSAERTGGSVSTLTIQRTQQEDSAVYLCASSPKILGSYEQYFGPGTRLTVT.

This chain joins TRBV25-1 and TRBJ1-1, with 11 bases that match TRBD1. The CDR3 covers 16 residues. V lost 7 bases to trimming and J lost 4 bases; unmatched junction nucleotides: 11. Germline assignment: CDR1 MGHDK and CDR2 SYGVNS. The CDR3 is CASIKLGTGGTTEAFF. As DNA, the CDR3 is TGTGCCAGCATTAAACTGGGGACAGGGGGTACCACTGAAGCTTTCTTT.

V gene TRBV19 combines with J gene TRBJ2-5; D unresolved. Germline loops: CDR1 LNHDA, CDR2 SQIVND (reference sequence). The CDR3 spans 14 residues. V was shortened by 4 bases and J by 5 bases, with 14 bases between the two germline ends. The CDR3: CASSTLPDVETQYF. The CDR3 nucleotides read TGTGCCAGTAGTACTCTCCCGGACGTGGAGACCCAGTACTTC. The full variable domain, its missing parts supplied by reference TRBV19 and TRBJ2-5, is DGGITQSPKYLFRKEGQNVTLSCEQNLNHDAMYWYRQDPGQGLRLIYYSQIVNDFQKGDIAEGYSVSREKKESFPLTVTSAQKNPTAFYLCASSTLPDVETQYFGPGTRLLVL.

CDR3 in amino acids: CASIPVPKMNTEAFF. The CDR3 DNA is TGTGCCAGCATCCCAGTCCCGAAAATGAACACTGAAGCTTTCTTT. The chain is built from TRBV11-2 and TRBJ1-1; D is uncertain. V lost 7 bases to trimming and J lost 0 bases, with 15 bases between them. Germline loops: CDR1 SGHAT, CDR2 FQNNGV. The length of the CDR3 is 15 residues.

The CDR3 protein is CASSPSFRGRETQYF. DNA for the CDR3: TGTGCCAGCAGTCCGAGTTTCAGGGGTAGAGAGACCCAGTACTTC. The chain uses TRBV28 and TRBJ2-5; D possibly corresponds to TRBD1 (6 bases). Trimming removed 5 bases at V and 4 bases at J, with 17 bases between. Germline V gene lookup returns CDR1 MDHEN and CDR2 SYDVKM. This CDR3 has 15 residues.